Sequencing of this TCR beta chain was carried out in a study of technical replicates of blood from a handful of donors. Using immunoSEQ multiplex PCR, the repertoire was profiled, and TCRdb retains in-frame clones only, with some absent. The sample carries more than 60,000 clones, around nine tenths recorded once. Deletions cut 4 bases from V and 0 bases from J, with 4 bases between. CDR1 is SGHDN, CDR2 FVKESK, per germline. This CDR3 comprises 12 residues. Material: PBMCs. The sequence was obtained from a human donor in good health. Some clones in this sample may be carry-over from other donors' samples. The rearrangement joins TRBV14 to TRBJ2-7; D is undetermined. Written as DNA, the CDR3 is TGTGCCAGCAGCCCCAGCTCCTACGAGCAGTACTTC. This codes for CASSPSSYEQYF.